The 6 T cell receptor beta chains given below trace back to one sample, sequenced in a study of OX40 agonist ivuxolimab in advanced cancers. Sequenced by immunoSEQ multiplex PCR; TCRdb stores in-frame clones only, minus some. The sample includes about 150,000 clones, 90% of them seen just once. The sequencing here drew on CD4+ or CD8+ T cells sorted from blood, taken in a trial of the OX40 agonist ivuxolimab. These receptors were collected from an adult with an advanced solid tumor such as melanoma, head and neck, liver or kidney cancer.

This clone has just one count. The DNA of the CDR3 is TGTGCCAGCAGCTTGGGTTTCTTAGCGGAAACTAGCACAGATACGCAGTATTTT. This sequence encodes CASSLGFLAETSTDTQYF. This rearrangement joins TRBV5-5 to TRBJ2-3; possibly TRBD2 for D (6 bases). Germline assignment: CDR1 SGHKS and CDR2 YYEKEE (reference sequence). V was clipped by 0 bases and J by 0 bases, with 17 bases between them. This CDR3 is built from 18 residues.

The rearrangement links TRBV5-6 to TRBJ1-4; D gene ambiguous. CDR1 is SGHDT, CDR2 YYEEEE, per germline. CDR3 size: 15 residues. Trimming shortened V by 4 bases and J by 4 bases, and 14 bases separated the two germline ends. CDR3 DNA sequence: TGTGCCAGCAGCCCCCCGAACCTATTTAATGAAAAACTGTTTTTT. Protein product: CASSPPNLFNEKLFF.

This chain joins TRBV7-3 and TRBJ1-2; 10 bases are shared with TRBD1. CDR1 SGHTA and CDR2 FQGTGA come from the germline V gene. V shed 2 bases and J 5 bases; nucleotides not matched to a gene: 8. CDR3 size: 16 residues. The chain's CDR3 is CASSLAGTGAAYGYTF. The CDR3 DNA sequence: TGTGCCAGCAGCTTAGCCGGGACAGGGGCGGCGTATGGCTACACCTTC.

V usage is TRBV11-3 and J usage is TRBJ2-3; 13 positions match TRBD2. The CDR3 extends over 17 amino acids. The V gene's germline CDR1 is SGHNT and CDR2 YENEEA. J was trimmed by 0 bases and V by 4 bases; bases with no gene match: 4. The CDR3 is CASSSGLAGASTDTQYF. CDR3 coding DNA: TGTGCCAGCAGCTCCGGACTAGCGGGAGCTAGCACAGATACGCAGTATTTT.

The chain links TRBV7-2 to TRBJ1-2, with D unresolved. CDR3 size: 15 residues. Trimming removed 1 base from V and 5 bases from J, with 14 bases in between. CDR1 and CDR2 from the germline V gene are SGHTA and FQGNSA. CDR3 bases: TGTGCCAGCAGCTTAGACCCAGCGCTCGGGTATGGCTACACCTTC. It specifies CASSLDPALGYGYTF.

This clone occurred once. The chain joins TRBV5-5 to TRBJ1-1, with a weak D call TRBD1 (5 bases). This CDR3 has 13 residues. Trimming cost V 4 bases and J 11 bases, with 18 bases left between them. Per germline, CDR1 SGHKS and CDR2 YYEKEE (reference sequence). DNA for the CDR3: TGTGCCAGCAGCCGGGGACGGGATTTAGAGGCTTTCTTT. This codes for CASSRGRDLEAFF.